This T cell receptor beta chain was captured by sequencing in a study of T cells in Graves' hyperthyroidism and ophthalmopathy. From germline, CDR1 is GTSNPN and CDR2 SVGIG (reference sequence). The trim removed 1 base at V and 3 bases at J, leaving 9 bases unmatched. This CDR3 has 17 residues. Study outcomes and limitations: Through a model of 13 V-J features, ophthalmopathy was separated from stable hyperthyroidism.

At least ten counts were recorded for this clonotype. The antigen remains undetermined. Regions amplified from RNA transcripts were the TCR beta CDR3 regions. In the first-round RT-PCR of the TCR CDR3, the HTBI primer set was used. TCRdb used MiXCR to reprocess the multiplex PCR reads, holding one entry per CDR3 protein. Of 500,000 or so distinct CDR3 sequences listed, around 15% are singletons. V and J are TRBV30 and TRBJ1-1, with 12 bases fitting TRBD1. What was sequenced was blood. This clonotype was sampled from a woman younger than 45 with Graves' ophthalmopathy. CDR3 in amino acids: CAWSDLGQGAIDTEAFF. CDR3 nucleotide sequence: TGTGCCTGGAGTGACTTGGGACAGGGGGCGATAGACACTGAAGCTTTCTTT.